The 19 T cell receptor beta chains listed next were all sequenced from one sample in a study of monozygotic twins with inflammatory bowel disease. After re-calling the 5' RACE reads, TCRdb lists one entry per CDR3 protein, DNA absent. Recorded for this sample: more than 300,000 distinct CDR3 sequences. Sequencing was done on a sample of blood. Receptors were obtained from a human donor with ulcerative colitis or Crohn's disease, or a healthy co-twin of an affected twin (not recorded which).

The V call is TRBV5-4, the J call TRBJ1-2; lacking DNA, the TRBD1 call made by TCRdb goes unchecked. Germline CDR1 reads SGHNT; CDR2 reads YYREEE (reference sequence). The CDR3 is 17 residues long. The CDR3 sequence is CASSPRYPAGENSGYTF.

V is TRBV11-2 and J is TRBJ2-2; without DNA, the TCRdb call of TRBD2 cannot be checked. The germline CDR1 and CDR2 sequences are SGHAT and FQNNGV. There are 18 residues in the CDR3. The CDR3 protein is CASSPSWRGVTNTGELFF.

CDR3: CASSASSLGFGSPLHF. The V call is TRBV6-4, the J call TRBJ1-6. Germline assignment: CDR1 MRHNA and CDR2 SNTAGT. This CDR3 has 16 residues.

This rearrangement joins TRBV10-3 to TRBJ1-5. The CDR3 length is 13 residues. Germline CDR1 and CDR2: ENHRY and SYGVKD. CDR3 region: CAISDRVNQPQHF.

This chain uses TRBV7-2 with TRBJ2-7; the D call from TCRdb, TRBD1, cannot be confirmed without DNA. From germline, CDR1 is SGHTA and CDR2 FQGNSA. The CDR3 totals 16 residues. CDR3 residues: CASSLSWGATVYEQYF.

The rearrangement joins TRBV7-2 to TRBJ1-1. Germline values: CDR1 SGHTA, CDR2 FQGNSA. CDR3 length equals 15 residues. The CDR3 sequence is CASNIVTHGDTEAFF.

The genes are TRBV6-1 and TRBJ2-1; TCRdb's D call of TRBD1 is untestable without DNA. The length of the CDR3 is 14 residues. Germline V gene sequence: CDR1 MNHNS, CDR2 SASEGT. The CDR3 region is CASSDSGGLNEQFF.

The chain couples TRBV20-1 to TRBJ2-3; without DNA, the TCRdb call of TRBD2 cannot be checked. This CDR3 is 14 amino acids long. Germline loops: CDR1 DFQATT, CDR2 SNEGSKA (reference sequence). CDR3 region: CSARALAGGRTQYF.

The chain combines TRBV9 with TRBJ2-1. The CDR3 has 13 amino acids. The germline V gene encodes CDR1 SGDLS and CDR2 YYNGEE. The CDR3 sequence is CASSGTPYNEQFF. Filled out from reference TRBV9 and TRBJ2-1, the complete variable domain reads DSGVTQTPKHLITATGQRVTLRCSPRSGDLSVYWYQQSLDQGLQFLIQYYNGEERAKGNILERFSAQQFPDLHSELNLSSLELGDSALYFCASSGTPYNEQFFGPGTRLTVL.

The chain recombines TRBV20-1 with TRBJ2-1; absent DNA, TCRdb's TRBD1 call cannot be checked. Germline lookup yields CDR1 DFQATT and CDR2 SNEGSKA (reference sequence). This CDR3 comprises 16 residues. The CDR3 reads CSARGRGGQVYNEQFF.

The chain uses TRBV9 and TRBJ1-1. The CDR3 loop spans 15 amino acids. In germline, CDR1 is SGDLS, CDR2 YYNGEE. The CDR3 reads CASSVEFRGTNEAFF.

V and J are TRBV6-5 and TRBJ1-5. CDR1 and CDR2 from the germline V gene are MNHEY and SVGAGI. CDR3 length: 13 residues. The CDR3 reads CASSYRINQPQHF.

The rearrangement links TRBV12-3 or TRBV12-4 to TRBJ1-2. This CDR3 is 13 amino acids long. CDR3 amino acids: CASSSSRGYGYTF.

The V gene is TRBV19, the J gene TRBJ1-5; TCRdb indicates TRBD1, and absent DNA this call remains unverified. The germline CDR1 and CDR2 sequences are LNHDA and SQIVND (reference sequence). The CDR3 runs 16 residues. The CDR3 here is CASSMRQGAGNQPQHF.

V is TRBV27 and J is TRBJ2-7; TCRdb proposes TRBD1, but this gene call is untestable without DNA. The CDR3 is 14 residues long. CDR1 MNHEY and CDR2 SMNVEV come from the germline V gene (reference sequence). The CDR3: CASAEGRGVYEQYF.

The genes are TRBV6-1 and TRBJ2-5. The CDR3 contains 13 residues. The V gene's germline CDR1 is MNHNS and CDR2 SASEGT. CDR3 loop: CASSVEYQETQYF.

This rearrangement joins TRBV5-1 to TRBJ2-4; checking the TCRdb D call of TRBD1 is not possible without DNA. The CDR3 extends over 14 amino acids. CDR1 and CDR2 (germline): SGHRS, YFSETQ. The CDR3 reads CASSAGTGRDIQYF.

The chain combines TRBV5-1 with TRBJ1-5; TCRdb selects TRBD1, and the lack of DNA leaves this call unchecked. CDR1 is SGHRS and CDR2 is YFSETQ in the germline V gene. The CDR3 sequence is 16 residues long. The CDR3 reads CASSLGPGQGNQPQHF.

The chain carries TRBV19 and TRBJ2-7; TCRdb's D call of TRBD1 is untestable without DNA. This CDR3 spans 15 amino acids. Germline V gene data show CDR1 as LNHDA and CDR2 as SQIVND (reference sequence). CDR3 protein: CASRTQGSPSYEQYF.